This T cell receptor (beta chain) was profiled in a study of T cell responses to AZD1222 COVID-19 vaccine. CDR1 and CDR2 (germline): SGHRS, YFSETQ. Deletions cut 0 bases from V and 4 bases from J, with 10 bases between. The CDR3 runs to 14 residues. On this clone itself: Its antigen is not known.

Study conclusions and caveats: Unmutated variant regions are reportedly the target of nearly half of TCRs that are spike-specific. Across the whole spike, CD4 TCRs peaked at regions 160-218 and 743-854.

Only in-frame clones appear in the TCRdb table, and some are missing; sequencing was by immunoSEQ multiplex PCR. There are some 120,000 clones in the sample; 80% to 90% occur only once, and approximately 4% lies in the top ten. The receptor comes from an adult in good health. The chain is built from TRBV5-1 and TRBJ1-1; TRBD1 might be the D (5 bases). The starting material was peripheral blood, obtained on day 0 of MenACWY control vaccination. The CDR3 sequence is CASSLGRAGTEAFF. CDR3 DNA: TGCGCCAGCAGCTTGGGCAGGGCAGGCACTGAAGCTTTCTTT.